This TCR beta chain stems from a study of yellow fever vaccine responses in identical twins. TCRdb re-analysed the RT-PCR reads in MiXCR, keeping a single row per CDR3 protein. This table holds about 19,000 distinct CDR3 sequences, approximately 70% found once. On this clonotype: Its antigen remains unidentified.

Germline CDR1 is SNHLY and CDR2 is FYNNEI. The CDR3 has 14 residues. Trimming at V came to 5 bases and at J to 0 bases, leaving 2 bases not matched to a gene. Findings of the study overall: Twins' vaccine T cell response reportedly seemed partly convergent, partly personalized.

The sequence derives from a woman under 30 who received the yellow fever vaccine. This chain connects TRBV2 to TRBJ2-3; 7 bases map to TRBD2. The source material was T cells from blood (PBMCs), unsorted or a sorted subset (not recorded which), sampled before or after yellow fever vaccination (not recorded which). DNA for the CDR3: TGTGCCAGCAGTCGGGACTATAGCACAGATACGCAGTATTTT. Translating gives CASSRDYSTDTQYF.